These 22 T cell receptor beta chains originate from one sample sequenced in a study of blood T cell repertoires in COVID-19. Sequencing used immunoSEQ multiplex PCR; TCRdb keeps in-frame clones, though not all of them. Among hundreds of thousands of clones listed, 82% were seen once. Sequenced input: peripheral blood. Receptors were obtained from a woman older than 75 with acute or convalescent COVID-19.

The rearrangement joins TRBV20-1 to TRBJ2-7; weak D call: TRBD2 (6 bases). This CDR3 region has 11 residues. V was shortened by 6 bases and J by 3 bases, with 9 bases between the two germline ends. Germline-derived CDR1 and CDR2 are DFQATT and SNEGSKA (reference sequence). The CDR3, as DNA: TGCAGTGCCCGGCGGGGCTACGAGCAGTACTTC. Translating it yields CSARRGYEQYF.

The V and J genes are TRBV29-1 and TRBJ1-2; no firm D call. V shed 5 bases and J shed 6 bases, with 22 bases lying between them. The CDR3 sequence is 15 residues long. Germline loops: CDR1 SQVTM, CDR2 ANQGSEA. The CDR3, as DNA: TGCAGCGTTCACCTCACCCAAGACGGTGGAGATGGCTACACCTTC. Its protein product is CSVHLTQDGGDGYTF.

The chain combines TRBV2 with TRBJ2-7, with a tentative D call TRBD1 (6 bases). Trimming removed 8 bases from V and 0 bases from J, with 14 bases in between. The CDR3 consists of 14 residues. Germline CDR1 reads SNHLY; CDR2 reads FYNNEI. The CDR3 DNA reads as TGTGCCAGCTTTGGACAGAGAAGCTCCTACGAGCAGTACTTC. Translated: CASFGQRSSYEQYF.

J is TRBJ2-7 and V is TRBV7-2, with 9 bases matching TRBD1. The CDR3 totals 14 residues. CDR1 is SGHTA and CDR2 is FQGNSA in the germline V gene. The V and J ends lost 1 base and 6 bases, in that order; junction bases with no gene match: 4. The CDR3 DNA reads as TGTGCCAGCAGCTTAGGGGACAGGGTGGCCGAGCAGTACTTC. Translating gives CASSLGDRVAEQYF.

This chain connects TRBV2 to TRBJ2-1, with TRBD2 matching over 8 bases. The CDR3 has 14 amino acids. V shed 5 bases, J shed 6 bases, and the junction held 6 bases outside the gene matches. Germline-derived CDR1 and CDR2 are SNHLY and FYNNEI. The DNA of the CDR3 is TGTGCCAGCAGTAGCTCTAGCGGGTCCAATGAGCAGTTCTTC. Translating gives CASSSSSGSNEQFF.

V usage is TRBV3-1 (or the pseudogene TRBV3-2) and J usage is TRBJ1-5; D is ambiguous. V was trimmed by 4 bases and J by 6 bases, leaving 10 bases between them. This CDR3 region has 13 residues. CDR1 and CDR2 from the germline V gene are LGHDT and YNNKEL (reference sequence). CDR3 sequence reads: CASSPLGSQPQHF. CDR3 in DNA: TGTGCCAGCAGCCCTCTGGGGAGTCAGCCCCAGCATTTT.

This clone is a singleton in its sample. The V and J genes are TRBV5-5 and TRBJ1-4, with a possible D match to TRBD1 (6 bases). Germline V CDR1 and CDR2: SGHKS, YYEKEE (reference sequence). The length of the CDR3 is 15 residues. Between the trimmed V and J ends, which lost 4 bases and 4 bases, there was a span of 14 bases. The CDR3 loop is CASSIRQDLNEKLFF. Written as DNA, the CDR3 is TGTGCCAGCAGCATTCGACAGGACCTTAATGAAAAACTGTTTTTT.

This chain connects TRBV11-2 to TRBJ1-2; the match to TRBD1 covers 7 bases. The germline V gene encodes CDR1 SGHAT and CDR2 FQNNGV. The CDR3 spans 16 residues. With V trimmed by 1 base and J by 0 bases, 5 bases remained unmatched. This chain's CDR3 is CASSLAPGTANYGYTF. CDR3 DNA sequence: TGTGCCAGCAGCTTAGCTCCCGGGACAGCTAACTATGGCTACACCTTC.

The CDR3 reads CAWRGPGGNQPQHF. The DNA for the CDR3 is TGTGCCTGGAGGGGACCGGGGGGCAATCAGCCCCAGCATTTT. The chain couples TRBV30 to TRBJ1-5, with a tentative D call TRBD1 (5 bases). The germline V and J ends were trimmed by 3 bases and 2 bases, with 11 bases remaining between them. The germline V gene encodes CDR1 GTSNPN and CDR2 SVGIG (reference sequence). The CDR3 contains 14 residues.

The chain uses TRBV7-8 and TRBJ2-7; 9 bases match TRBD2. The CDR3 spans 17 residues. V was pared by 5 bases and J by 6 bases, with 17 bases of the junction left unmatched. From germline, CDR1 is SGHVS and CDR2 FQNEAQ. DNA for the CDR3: TGTGCCAGCAGCCGAATTTTCGGGGCGGGGGGGCTAGGCGAGCAGTACTTC. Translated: CASSRIFGAGGLGEQYF.

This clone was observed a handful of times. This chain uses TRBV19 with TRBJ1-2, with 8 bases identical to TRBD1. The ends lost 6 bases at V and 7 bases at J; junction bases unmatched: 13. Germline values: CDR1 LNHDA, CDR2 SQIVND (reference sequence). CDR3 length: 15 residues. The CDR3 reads CASSFDVDRGSGYTF. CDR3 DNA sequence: TGTGCCAGTAGCTTCGACGTAGACAGGGGAAGTGGCTACACCTTC. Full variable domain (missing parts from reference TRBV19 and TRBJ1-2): DGGITQSPKYLFRKEGQNVTLSCEQNLNHDAMYWYRQDPGQGLRLIYYSQIVNDFQKGDIAEGYSVSREKKESFPLTVTSAQKNPTAFYLCASSFDVDRGSGYTFGSGTRLTVV.

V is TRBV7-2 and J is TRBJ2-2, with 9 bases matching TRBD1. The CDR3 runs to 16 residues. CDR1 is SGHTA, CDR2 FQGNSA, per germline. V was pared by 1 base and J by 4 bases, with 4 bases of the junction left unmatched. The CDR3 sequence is CASSLDGTGLTGELFF. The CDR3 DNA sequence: TGTGCCAGCAGCTTAGACGGGACAGGGCTCACCGGGGAGCTGTTTTTT.

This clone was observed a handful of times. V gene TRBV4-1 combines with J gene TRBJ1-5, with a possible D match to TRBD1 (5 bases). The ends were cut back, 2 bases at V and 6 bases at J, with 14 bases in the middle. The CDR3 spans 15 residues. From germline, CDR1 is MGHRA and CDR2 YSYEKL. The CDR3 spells CASSQLGREGQPQHF. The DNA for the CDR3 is TGCGCCAGCAGCCAACTTGGCAGGGAAGGTCAGCCCCAGCATTTT.

The CDR3 DNA reads as TGCGCCAGCAGCTTGGCCGTAGCAGACCTCTATGGCTACACCTTC. As protein: CASSLAVADLYGYTF. The chain combines TRBV5-1 with TRBJ1-2; D gene uncertain. Germline V gives CDR1 SGHRS, CDR2 YFSETQ. V was trimmed by 0 bases and J by 4 bases, leaving 13 bases between them. The CDR3 has 15 amino acids.

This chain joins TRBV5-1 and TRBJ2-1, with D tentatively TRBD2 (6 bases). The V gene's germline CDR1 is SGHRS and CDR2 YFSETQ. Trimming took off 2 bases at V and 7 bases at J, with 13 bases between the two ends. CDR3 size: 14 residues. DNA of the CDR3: TGCGCCAGCAGCTTTGGGCAGGGAGGTAATGAGCAGTTCTTC. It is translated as CASSFGQGGNEQFF.

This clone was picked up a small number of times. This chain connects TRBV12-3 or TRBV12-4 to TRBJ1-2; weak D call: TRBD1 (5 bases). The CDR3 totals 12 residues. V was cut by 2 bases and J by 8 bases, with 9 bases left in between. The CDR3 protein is CASSLSGNGYTF. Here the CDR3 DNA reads TGTGCCAGCAGTTTATCAGGGAACGGCTACACCTTC.

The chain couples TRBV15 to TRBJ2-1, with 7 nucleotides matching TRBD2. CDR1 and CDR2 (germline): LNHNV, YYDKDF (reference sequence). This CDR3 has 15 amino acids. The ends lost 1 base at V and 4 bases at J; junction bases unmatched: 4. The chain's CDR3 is CATSRGLAVYNEQFF. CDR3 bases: TGTGCCACCAGCAGAGGGCTAGCGGTATACAATGAGCAGTTCTTC.

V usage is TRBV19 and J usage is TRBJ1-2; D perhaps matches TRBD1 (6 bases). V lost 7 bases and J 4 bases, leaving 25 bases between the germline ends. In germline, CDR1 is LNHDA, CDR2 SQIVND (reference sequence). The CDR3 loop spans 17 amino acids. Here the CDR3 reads CASNLSPWTDGTYGYTF. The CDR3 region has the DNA TGTGCCAGTAACCTAAGCCCTTGGACAGACGGGACCTATGGCTACACCTTC.

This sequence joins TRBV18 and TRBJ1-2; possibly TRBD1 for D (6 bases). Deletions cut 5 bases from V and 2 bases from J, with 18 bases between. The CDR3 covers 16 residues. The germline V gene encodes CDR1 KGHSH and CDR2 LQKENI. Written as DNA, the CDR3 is TGTGCCAGCTCATCTTCCGGGACAACCCTCAACTATGGCTACACCTTC. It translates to CASSSSGTTLNYGYTF. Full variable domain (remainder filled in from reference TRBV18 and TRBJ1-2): NAGVMQNPRHLVRRRGQEARLRCSPMKGHSHVYWYRQLPEEGLKFMVYLQKENIIDESGMPKERFSAEFPKEGPSILRIQQVVRGDSAAYFCASSSSGTTLNYGYTFGSGTRLTVV.

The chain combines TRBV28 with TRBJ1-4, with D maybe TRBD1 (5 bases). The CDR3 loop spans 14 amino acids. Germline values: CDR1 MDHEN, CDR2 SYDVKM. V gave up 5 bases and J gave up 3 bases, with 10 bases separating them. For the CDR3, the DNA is TGTGCCAGCAGTCTAGACAGCCCTAATGAAAAACTGTTTTTT. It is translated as CASSLDSPNEKLFF.

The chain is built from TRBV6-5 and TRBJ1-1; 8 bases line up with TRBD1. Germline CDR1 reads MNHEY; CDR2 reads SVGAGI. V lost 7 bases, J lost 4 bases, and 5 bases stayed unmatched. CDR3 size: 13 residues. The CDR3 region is CASNGQGGTEAFF. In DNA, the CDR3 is TGTGCCAGCAATGGACAGGGTGGCACTGAAGCTTTCTTT.

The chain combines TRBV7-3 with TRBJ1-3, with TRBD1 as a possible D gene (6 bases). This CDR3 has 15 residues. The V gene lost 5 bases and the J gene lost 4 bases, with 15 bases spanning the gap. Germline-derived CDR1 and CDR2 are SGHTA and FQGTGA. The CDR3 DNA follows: TGTGCCAGCAGCGCAACCGGGACAAGGGGAAACACCATATATTTT. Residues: CASSATGTRGNTIYF.